This record concerns one TCR beta chain sequence. A read error may be the cause here, since a much bigger clone is one base away. The sample belongs to a study of regulatory T cells in long-lasting Graves disease. CDR1 and CDR2 from the germline V gene are SNHLY and FYNNEI. The CDR3 totals 12 residues. As for time point: newly diagnosed GD, antithyroid drugs for less than 3 months. Extracted PBMC RNA gave rise to the TCR library. Through Arm-PCR of CDR3 regions and iRepertoire HTBI primers, TCR beta libraries were built. TCRdb recomputed calls from the multiplex PCR reads with MiXCR, one row per CDR3 protein. There are about 610,000 distinct CDR3 sequences in the sample; roughly 16% occur only once, and around 13% lies in the top ten. These records were also assigned to another study, of T cells in Graves' hyperthyroidism and ophthalmopathy.

The sequencing used peripheral blood mononuclear cells (PBMCs), collected at new diagnosis, from a patient treated with antithyroid drugs. This clonotype was obtained from a man between 18 and 35 years old with Graves disease. The chain carries TRBV2 and TRBJ1-2; D gene uncertain. Here the CDR3 reads CASSSSLYGHTF. In DNA form, the CDR3 reads TGTGCCAGCAGTTCGAGCCTCTATGGCCACACCTTC. The complete variable domain, with remaining parts taken from reference TRBV2 and TRBJ1-2, reads EPEVTQTPSHQVTQMGQEVILRCVPISNHLYFYWYRQILGQKVEFLVSFYNNEISEKSEIFDDQFSVERPDGSNFTLKIRSTKLEDSAMYFCASSSSLYGHTFGSGTRLTVV.